Presented here are 21 T cell receptor beta chains from one specimen sequenced in a study of T cell changes during pregnancy in multiple sclerosis (dated by TCRdb to between 2018 and 2021). The library was built by means of the immunoSEQ multiplex PCR assay. Drawn from immuneACCESS, this table holds only the in-frame rearrangements with V and J called that TCRdb kept. Clones are partly lost; checked studies trace under half to an unresolved V gene and leave the rest unexplained. Recorded for this sample are 65,000 to 90,000 clones; 90% to 95% of them occurred a single time. Approximately 2.4% of the sample comes from the top ten. Sequencing used peripheral blood, obtained in the first trimester of pregnancy. The receptors originated from a female donor with multiple sclerosis, enrolled in a pregnancy study.

The genes are TRBV27 and TRBJ1-2, with D maybe TRBD1 (5 bases). V was cut by 6 bases and J by 2 bases, with 13 bases left in between. Germline V gene data show CDR1 as MNHEY and CDR2 as SMNVEV (reference sequence). CDR3 size: 14 residues. CDR3 nucleotides: TGTGCCAGCAGACTAAGGAGGGGAAACTATGGCTACACCTTC. Translating it yields CASRLRRGNYGYTF.

The gene calls are TRBV9 and TRBJ1-1; 8 bases fit TRBD1. CDR3 size: 15 residues. J lost 1 base, V lost 0 bases, and 2 bases had no gene match. The V gene's germline CDR1 is SGDLS and CDR2 YYNGEE. The CDR3 nucleotides read TGTGCCAGCAGCGTAGGGACAGGGAAGAACACTGAAGCTTTCTTT. Translated: CASSVGTGKNTEAFF.

V gene TRBV28 combines with J gene TRBJ2-7; D not certain. Between the trimmed V and J ends, which lost 3 bases and 3 bases, there was a span of 18 bases. Germline loops: CDR1 MDHEN, CDR2 SYDVKM. The length of the CDR3 is 16 residues. The CDR3 DNA reads TGTGCCAGCAGTTTGAGCAGCGCTCCGATTTTCTACGAGCAGTACTTC. This codes for CASSLSSAPIFYEQYF. Full variable domain (outside the CDR3, taken from reference TRBV28 and TRBJ2-7): DVKVTQSSRYLVKRTGEKVFLECVQDMDHENMFWYRQDPGLGLRLIYFSYDVKMKEKGDIPEGYSVSREKKERFSLILESASTNQTSMYLCASSLSSAPIFYEQYFGPGTRLTVT.

The rearrangement uses TRBV19 and TRBJ1-1; D unresolved. V shed 3 bases and J shed 5 bases, with 10 bases lying between them. This CDR3 is 13 amino acids long. Germline V gene lookup returns CDR1 LNHDA and CDR2 SQIVND (reference sequence). DNA for the CDR3: TGTGCCAGTAGTATTAGGGAGAGGACTGAAGCTTTCTTT. It is translated as CASSIRERTEAFF. The full variable domain, completed using reference TRBV19 and TRBJ1-1, is DGGITQSPKYLFRKEGQNVTLSCEQNLNHDAMYWYRQDPGQGLRLIYYSQIVNDFQKGDIAEGYSVSREKKESFPLTVTSAQKNPTAFYLCASSIRERTEAFFGQGTRLTVV.

The J gene is TRBJ1-3, the V gene TRBV9; D is unclear. Trimming took off 0 bases at V and 1 base at J, with 2 bases between the two ends. The CDR3 covers 13 residues. CDR1 is SGDLS and CDR2 is YYNGEE in the germline V gene. The CDR3 spells CASSVASGNTIYF. The CDR3 coding sequence is TGTGCCAGCAGCGTAGCTTCTGGAAACACCATATATTTT. Full variable domain (missing parts from reference TRBV9 and TRBJ1-3): DSGVTQTPKHLITATGQRVTLRCSPRSGDLSVYWYQQSLDQGLQFLIQYYNGEERAKGNILERFSAQQFPDLHSELNLSSLELGDSALYFCASSVASGNTIYFGEGSWLTVV.

The CDR3 bases are TGTGCCAGCAGTCGGGACTCTAGGTTACAAGAGACCCAGTACTTC. Translated, it gives CASSRDSRLQETQYF. The chain carries TRBV7-3 and TRBJ2-5, with TRBD2 as a possible D gene (6 bases). CDR3 size: 15 residues. The V end lost 6 bases, the J end lost 2 bases, and 16 bases lay between the germline ends. The germline CDR1 and CDR2 sequences are SGHTA and FQGTGA.

This chain connects TRBV2 to TRBJ2-7; 8 positions agree with TRBD2. CDR3 length: 13 amino acids. Germline V lookup: CDR1 SNHLY, CDR2 FYNNEI. V shed 7 bases and J 4 bases; nucleotides not matched to a gene: 6. CDR3 sequence: CASKGLAKYEQYF. CDR3 nucleotides: TGTGCCAGCAAAGGACTAGCTAAATACGAGCAGTACTTC.

The chain links TRBV10-2 to TRBJ2-7, with D perhaps matching TRBD1 (5 bases). Looked up from germline, CDR1 is WSHSY and CDR2 is SAAADI. Trimming shortened V by 7 bases and J by 3 bases, and 16 bases separated the two germline ends. The CDR3 totals 14 residues. CDR3 DNA: TGCGCCAGCACCCTCCCCCAGGGCGGCTACGAGCAGTACTTC. This gives the protein CASTLPQGGYEQYF.

J is TRBJ2-4 and V is TRBV2; no clear D. CDR3 length: 15 amino acids. Trimming stripped 6 bases from V and 0 bases from J, with 12 bases between. Germline values: CDR1 SNHLY, CDR2 FYNNEI. CDR3 bases: TGTGCCAGCAGCCTTTCGGAGCTAGCCAAAAACATTCAGTACTTC. Amino acid sequence: CASSLSELAKNIQYF.

The gene calls are TRBV7-6 and TRBJ2-7; TRBD1 might be the D (6 bases). This CDR3 is built from 14 residues. The V gene's germline CDR1 is SGHVS and CDR2 FNYEAQ. V was trimmed by 3 bases and J by 3 bases, leaving 12 bases between them. CDR3 in DNA: TGTGCCAGCAGCTTTGCAGGGGAAGGCTACGAGCAGTACTTC. This gives the protein CASSFAGEGYEQYF.

The chain recombines TRBV7-9 with TRBJ2-2; 7 bases are a match to TRBD1. Germline values: CDR1 SEHNR, CDR2 FQNEAQ (reference sequence). The CDR3 is 16 residues long. V lost 4 bases, J lost 3 bases, and 8 bases stayed unmatched. CDR3 in DNA: TGTGCCAGCAGCTCTCGGACAGGCAAAGACACCGGGGAGCTGTTTTTT. Its translation is CASSSRTGKDTGELFF.

The rearrangement joins TRBV10-3 to TRBJ1-2; no firm D call. V lost 10 bases and J 4 bases, leaving 10 bases between the germline ends. Germline V gene sequence: CDR1 ENHRY, CDR2 SYGVKD. The CDR3 spans 11 residues. CDR3 region: CASLAGYGYTF. The CDR3, as DNA: TGTGCCAGCCTCGCGGGCTATGGCTACACCTTC.

The chain employs TRBV19 and TRBJ2-7; possibly TRBD1 for D (6 bases). The CDR3 is 13 residues long. Germline lookup yields CDR1 LNHDA and CDR2 SQIVND (reference sequence). The V end lost 4 bases, the J end lost 1 base, and 8 bases lay between the germline ends. CDR3 region: CASSRQVSYEQYF. In DNA, the CDR3 is TGTGCCAGTAGTAGACAGGTATCCTACGAGCAGTACTTC. The variable domain in full, with the rest retrieved from reference TRBV19 and TRBJ2-7, is DGGITQSPKYLFRKEGQNVTLSCEQNLNHDAMYWYRQDPGQGLRLIYYSQIVNDFQKGDIAEGYSVSREKKESFPLTVTSAQKNPTAFYLCASSRQVSYEQYFGPGTRLTVT.

The chain links TRBV4-1 to TRBJ1-2, with 7 bases identical to TRBD1. There are 14 residues in the CDR3. V lost 2 bases, J lost 6 bases, and 6 bases stayed unmatched. Germline V gene lookup returns CDR1 MGHRA and CDR2 YSYEKL. CDR3 protein: CASSQPGQLDGYTF. The CDR3, as DNA: TGCGCCAGCAGCCAACCGGGACAGTTAGATGGCTACACCTTC.

The genes are TRBV7-6 and TRBJ2-1, with a weak D call TRBD2 (5 bases). The CDR3 totals 15 residues. Germline assignment: CDR1 SGHVS and CDR2 FNYEAQ. V was clipped by 5 bases and J by 5 bases, with 16 bases between them. The CDR3 here is CASSEMNLANNEQFF. CDR3 bases: TGTGCCAGCAGCGAGATGAATTTAGCGAACAATGAGCAGTTCTTC.

The chain has TRBV4-3 and TRBJ1-4, with D hard to call. Germline V gives CDR1 LGHNA, CDR2 YSLEER. V was shortened by 3 bases and J by 0 bases, with 11 bases between the two germline ends. This CDR3 region has 16 residues. The CDR3 sequence is CASSQGFWSTNEKLFF. CDR3 DNA: TGCGCCAGCAGCCAGGGCTTTTGGTCAACTAATGAAAAACTGTTTTTT.

The chain joins TRBV5-1 to TRBJ1-3, with D possibly being TRBD1 (6 bases). CDR1 and CDR2 (germline): SGHRS, YFSETQ. This CDR3 spans 13 amino acids. Trimming removed 4 bases from V and 8 bases from J, with 13 bases in between. As DNA, the CDR3 is TGCGCCAGCAGCCCACAGACAGGAGACACCATATATTTT. Its protein is CASSPQTGDTIYF.

The rearrangement uses TRBV5-5 and TRBJ1-2; D uncertain. V was trimmed by 0 bases and J by 7 bases, leaving 7 bases between them. From germline, CDR1 is SGHKS and CDR2 YYEKEE (reference sequence). There are 12 residues in the CDR3. CDR3: CASSLDRSGYTF. The CDR3 DNA reads TGTGCCAGCAGCTTGGACCGGAGTGGCTACACCTTC. Supplemented by reference TRBV5-5 and TRBJ1-2, the full variable domain reads DAGVTQSPTHLIKTRGQQVTLRCSPISGHKSVSWYQQVLGQGPQFIFQYYEKEERGRGNFPDRFSARQFPNYSSELNVNALLLGDSALYLCASSLDRSGYTFGSGTRLTVV.

This chain links TRBV6-4 with TRBJ1-6; D unresolved. Germline V lookup: CDR1 MRHNA, CDR2 SNTAGT. V dropped 3 bases and J dropped 7 bases, with 10 bases sitting between them. The CDR3 is made up of 14 amino acids. The CDR3 spells CASSEGGLNSPLHF. The CDR3 coding sequence is TGTGCCAGCAGTGAGGGAGGGCTCAATTCACCCCTCCACTTT.

This chain uses TRBV19 with TRBJ2-5; 7 bases match TRBD1. Germline V gives CDR1 LNHDA, CDR2 SQIVND (reference sequence). The CDR3 sequence is 15 residues long. Germline trimming cut 4 bases from V and 4 bases from J; bases unmatched to any gene: 9. CDR3 coding DNA: TGTGCCAGTAGTACCTACAGGGGTGGCGGAGAGACCCAGTACTTC. Translation gives CASSTYRGGGETQYF.

This chain uses TRBV6-1 with TRBJ1-1; 7 bases line up with TRBD1. This CDR3 contains 13 residues. With V trimmed by 3 bases and J by 7 bases, 5 bases remained unmatched. Germline CDR1 reads MNHNS; CDR2 reads SASEGT. The CDR3 nucleotides read TGTGCCAGCAGTGAGACAGGGTTGGGTGAAGCTTTCTTT. Protein product: CASSETGLGEAFF.